The 26 T cell receptor beta chains below all came from one sample that was sequenced in a study of blood T cell repertoires in COVID-19. Measured with immunoSEQ multiplex PCR; TCRdb has only the in-frame clones, and not every one. The sample yields under 250,000 clones, roughly nine tenths seen once. Sequencing was performed on peripheral blood. Receptors originate from a woman in her fifties or sixties who had recovered from COVID-19.

V and J are TRBV5-6 and TRBJ1-2; possibly TRBD1 for D (5 bases). The CDR3 loop spans 13 amino acids. Germline V CDR1 and CDR2: SGHDT, YYEEEE. V was pared by 0 bases and J by 4 bases, with 7 bases between. The CDR3 loop reads CASSLEGAYGYTF. The CDR3, as DNA: TGTGCCAGCAGCTTGGAAGGGGCCTATGGCTACACCTTC. Combining the CDR3 with reference TRBV5-6 and TRBJ1-2 gives the whole variable domain DAGVTQSPTHLIKTRGQQVTLRCSPKSGHDTVSWYQQALGQGPQFIFQYYEEEERQRGNFPDRFSGHQFPNYSSELNVNALLLGDSALYLCASSLEGAYGYTFGSGTRLTVV.

This clone was detected once. The chain links TRBV11-3 to TRBJ2-5; 14 bases are shared with TRBD2. Germline values: CDR1 SGHNT, CDR2 YENEEA. V lost 4 bases, J lost 3 bases, and 1 base stayed unmatched. The length of the CDR3 is 15 residues. CDR3 DNA sequence: TGTGCCAGCAGCTCGGGACTAGCGGGGGAAGAGACCCAGTACTTC. Amino acids: CASSSGLAGEETQYF. The variable domain in full, with the rest retrieved from reference TRBV11-3 and TRBJ2-5, is EAGVVQSPRYKIIEKKQPVAFWCNPISGHNTLYWYLQNLGQGPELLIRYENEEAVDDSQLPKDRFSAERLKGVDSTLKIQPAELGDSAVYLCASSSGLAGEETQYFGPGTRLLVL.

Notes on this clone: Other DNA sequences of this sample code for an identical CDR3. CDR3 in DNA: TGCGCCAGCAGCCTAACAGGGAGAGGAAACACCATATATTTT. It yields the protein CASSLTGRGNTIYF. The rearrangement joins TRBV5-1 to TRBJ1-3; possibly TRBD1 for D (6 bases). The CDR3 extends over 14 amino acids. Trimming took off 4 bases at V and 4 bases at J, with 12 bases between the two ends. CDR1 SGHRS and CDR2 YFSETQ come from the germline V gene.

The gene calls are TRBV18 and TRBJ2-1; 9 positions agree with TRBD1. V was clipped by 2 bases and J by 6 bases; unmatched bases: 8. Germline V gene lookup returns CDR1 KGHSH and CDR2 LQKENI. The CDR3 length is 16 residues. The CDR3 DNA reads TGTGCCAGCTCACCATTCACGGGACAGGGTGTCAATGAGCAGTTCTTC. Its protein product is CASSPFTGQGVNEQFF.

The chain uses TRBV7-9 and TRBJ2-1; possible D gene TRBD2, 5 bases. The CDR3 has 14 amino acids. Trimming cost V 3 bases and J 2 bases, with 8 bases left between them. Germline CDR1 is SEHNR and CDR2 is FQNEAQ (reference sequence). CDR3 nucleotides: TGTGCCAGCAGCTTCCCCGGGGCCTACAATGAGCAGTTCTTC. This encodes CASSFPGAYNEQFF.

This chain joins TRBV6-2 or TRBV6-3 and TRBJ1-5; D is possibly TRBD1 (5 bases). Trimming left V 0 bases short and J 6 bases short, with 12 bases between. This CDR3 comprises 15 residues. CDR1 and CDR2 (germline): MNHEY, SVGEGT. DNA for the CDR3: TGTGCCAGCAGTTACTCGATCCAGGGAATTCAGCCCCAGCATTTT. This encodes CASSYSIQGIQPQHF.

V is TRBV27 and J is TRBJ1-2; D is undetermined. V dropped 6 bases and J dropped 4 bases, with 18 bases sitting between them. The CDR3 is 15 residues long. The germline V gene has CDR1 MNHEY and CDR2 SMNVEV (reference sequence). The CDR3 protein is CASSPLGQVGYGYTF. The CDR3 nucleotides read TGTGCCAGCAGCCCCCTCGGTCAGGTGGGCTATGGCTACACCTTC.

V and J are TRBV9 and TRBJ2-1, with TRBD1 as a possible D gene (6 bases). This CDR3 has 16 residues. Between the trimmed V and J ends, which lost 4 bases and 2 bases, there was a span of 16 bases. The germline CDR1 and CDR2 sequences are SGDLS and YYNGEE. CDR3 amino acids: CASSPRAGEAYNEQFF. CDR3 DNA: TGTGCCAGCAGCCCAAGGGCAGGGGAAGCCTACAATGAGCAGTTCTTC.

V and J are TRBV5-1 and TRBJ1-4; D unclear. Germline V gives CDR1 SGHRS, CDR2 YFSETQ. Trimming removed 4 bases at V and 0 bases at J, with 10 bases between. This CDR3 has 15 residues. The CDR3 sequence is CASSLFLPTNEKLFF. CDR3 nucleotide sequence: TGCGCCAGCAGCCTTTTCCTACCAACTAATGAAAAACTGTTTTTT.

The chain joins TRBV5-4 to TRBJ2-7; D remains ambiguous. The CDR3 has 14 residues. V dropped 4 bases and J dropped 6 bases, with 17 bases sitting between them. The germline CDR1 and CDR2 sequences are SGHNT and YYREEE (reference sequence). CDR3 bases: TGTGCCAGCAGCCCGCCGACGGGTCTGAGCGAGCAGTACTTC. This encodes CASSPPTGLSEQYF.

This clone was observed a single time. V is TRBV15 and J is TRBJ2-1; 12 bases line up with TRBD2. Germline CDR1 is LNHNV and CDR2 is YYDKDF (reference sequence). V lost 8 bases to trimming and J lost 8 bases; unmatched junction nucleotides: 10. The CDR3 sequence is 15 residues long. CDR3 residues: CATSTSGGWRDEQFF. In DNA, the CDR3 is TGTGCCACCTCGACTAGCGGGGGATGGAGGGATGAGCAGTTCTTC.

This chain links TRBV7-2 with TRBJ2-7, with TRBD2 matching 9 bases. The germline gives CDR1 SGHTA, CDR2 FQGNSA. The CDR3 consists of 14 residues. V lost 3 bases to trimming and J lost 6 bases; unmatched junction nucleotides: 6. CDR3 protein: CASSFSGGAVEQYF. The CDR3, as DNA: TGTGCCAGCAGCTTTAGCGGGGGCGCGGTCGAGCAGTACTTC.

The chain combines TRBV6-6 with TRBJ2-5; D remains unclear. Trimming removed 0 bases from V and 4 bases from J, with 15 bases in between. This CDR3 spans 16 amino acids. The germline V gene has CDR1 MNHNY and CDR2 SVGAGI (reference sequence). CDR3 loop: CASSYSQIAVTETQYF. The CDR3 bases are TGTGCCAGCAGTTACTCCCAAATCGCAGTCACAGAGACCCAGTACTTC.

This chain uses TRBV11-2 with TRBJ1-1; 7 bases are a match to TRBD1. This CDR3 has 15 residues. V dropped 2 bases and J dropped 2; count of bases not matched to a gene: 5. CDR1 and CDR2 (germline): SGHAT, FQNNGV. CDR3 nucleotides: TGTGCCAGCAGCTTACTCGGAGGGGGCAACACTGAAGCTTTCTTT. Amino acids: CASSLLGGGNTEAFF.

V usage is TRBV19 and J usage is TRBJ1-3; 7 bases match TRBD1. The CDR3 sequence is 15 residues long. CDR1 LNHDA and CDR2 SQIVND come from the germline V gene (reference sequence). The V gene end was trimmed by 8 bases and the J gene end by 0 bases; junction bases not matched to a gene: 7. The CDR3 sequence: CASSSGTDSGNTIYF. CDR3 nucleotide sequence: TGTGCCAGTTCCTCCGGGACAGACTCTGGAAACACCATATATTTT.

This clone was seen once. V and J are TRBV18 and TRBJ2-7; 9 bases align to TRBD1. The CDR3 is 16 residues long. The V and J ends lost 4 bases and 0 bases, in that order; junction bases with no gene match: 7. CDR1 is KGHSH, CDR2 LQKENI, per germline. CDR3 sequence: CASSLSQGAISYEQYF. CDR3 bases: TGTGCCAGCTCACTATCACAGGGGGCCATCTCCTACGAGCAGTACTTC.

This sequence joins TRBV6-5 and TRBJ2-7, with 9 bases lining up with TRBD2. The germline CDR1 and CDR2 sequences are MNHEY and SVGAGI. The trim removed 0 bases at V and 2 bases at J, leaving 5 bases unmatched. The CDR3 sequence is 16 residues long. CDR3 DNA: TGTGCCAGCAGTTACTCGAATCCTAGCGGGACCTACGAGCAGTACTTC. Amino acids: CASSYSNPSGTYEQYF.

This clone was counted only a few times. The genes are TRBV6-5 and TRBJ1-1; TRBD1 might be the D (5 bases). Trimming shortened V by 7 bases and J by 3 bases, and 18 bases separated the two germline ends. Looked up from germline, CDR1 is MNHEY and CDR2 is SVGAGI. The CDR3 runs to 15 residues. This CDR3 reads CASTTSIRVDTEAFF. For the CDR3, the DNA is TGTGCCAGCACTACAAGTATCAGGGTAGACACTGAAGCTTTCTTT.

This chain uses TRBV7-3 with TRBJ2-2, with 8 bases matching TRBD1. This CDR3 comprises 16 residues. The V segment lost 4 bases and the J segment 4 bases; nucleotides outside the gene matches: 8. Per the germline V gene, CDR1 is SGHTA and CDR2 is FQGTGA. CDR3 amino acids: CASSYPGQAGTGELFF. The DNA of the CDR3 is TGTGCCAGCAGCTACCCGGGACAGGCCGGCACCGGGGAGCTGTTTTTT.

This clone was seen a handful of times. The chain employs TRBV23-1 and TRBJ1-1; D not resolved. TRBV23-1 is an open reading frame whose function is uncertain. The V and J ends lost 1 base and 1 base respectively, with 13 bases between them. This CDR3 has 16 residues. CDR3 sequence reads: CASSQLWEKGNTEAFF. The CDR3 nucleotides are TGCGCCAGCAGTCAATTATGGGAGAAGGGGAACACTGAAGCTTTCTTT.

The rearrangement joins TRBV9 to TRBJ2-7, with 7 positions matching TRBD1. This CDR3 is 14 amino acids long. Per the germline V gene, CDR1 is SGDLS and CDR2 is YYNGEE. The V and J ends lost 2 bases and 4 bases, in that order; junction bases with no gene match: 6. CDR3 coding DNA: TGTGCCAGCAGCGTTAGTACAGGGGTATACGAGCAGTACTTC. Translation: CASSVSTGVYEQYF.

The rearrangement links TRBV5-1 to TRBJ2-7; D is possibly TRBD1 (5 bases). The CDR3 runs 16 residues. Germline CDR1 is SGHRS and CDR2 is YFSETQ. Trimming cost V 0 bases and J 2 bases, with 15 bases left between them. As DNA, the CDR3 is TGCGCCAGCAGCTTGGCTATGACAGCGTTGACCTACGAGCAGTACTTC. It yields the protein CASSLAMTALTYEQYF. The whole variable domain, filled in from reference TRBV5-1 and TRBJ2-7, reads KAGVTQTPRYLIKTRGQQVTLSCSPISGHRSVSWYQQTPGQGLQFLFEYFSETQRNKGNFPGRFSGRQFSNSRSEMNVSTLELGDSALYLCASSLAMTALTYEQYFGPGTRLTVT.

V usage is TRBV5-1 and J usage is TRBJ2-3, with TRBD2 identical over 9 bases. CDR1 SGHRS and CDR2 YFSETQ come from the germline V gene. The V and J ends lost 0 bases and 8 bases, in that order; junction bases with no gene match: 7. The CDR3 has 15 amino acids. The CDR3, as DNA: TGCGCCAGCAGCTTGGAGCGGGGGGCCTCGGGTACGCAGTATTTT. This sequence encodes CASSLERGASGTQYF.

The chain recombines TRBV27 with TRBJ1-6; maybe TRBD1 (5 bases). The germline V gene has CDR1 MNHEY and CDR2 SMNVEV (reference sequence). Between the trimmed V and J ends, which lost 4 bases and 8 bases, there was a span of 18 bases. CDR3 size: 16 residues. DNA of the CDR3: TGTGCCAGCAGTTATTTCGGGGGAGGCCTTGATTCACCCCTCCACTTT. It encodes CASSYFGGGLDSPLHF.

The V and J genes are TRBV10-1 and TRBJ2-3; 9 bases are a match to TRBD1. CDR1 and CDR2 (germline): WNHNN, SYGVQD (reference sequence). This CDR3 contains 14 residues. After removal of 6 bases from V and 2 bases from J, the junction contained 3 bases not matched to a gene. CDR3 in DNA: TGCGCCAGCAGCCGGGACAGGGACACAGATACGCAGTATTTT. Amino acid sequence: CASSRDRDTDTQYF.

This chain uses TRBV7-2 with TRBJ2-1; D gene unclear. CDR3 length: 13 residues. Per germline, CDR1 SGHTA and CDR2 FQGNSA. Trimming removed 1 base from V and 3 bases from J, with 4 bases in between. In DNA, the CDR3 is TGTGCCAGCAGCTTAGACATCTACAATGAGCAGTTCTTC. It specifies CASSLDIYNEQFF.